Presented here are 22 T cell receptor beta chains from one specimen sequenced in a study of blood T cell repertoires in COVID-19. Measured with immunoSEQ multiplex PCR; TCRdb has only the in-frame clones, and not every one. The sample has over 400,000 clones, 86% seen once. The sample comprised peripheral blood. Every receptor here comes from a woman in her thirties with active or convalescent COVID-19.

The chain uses TRBV7-2 and TRBJ2-3, with 10 bases fitting TRBD2. Per the germline V gene, CDR1 is SGHTA and CDR2 is FQGNSA. There are 17 residues in the CDR3. Trimming cost V 1 base and J 4 bases; bases outside gene matches: 8. CDR3 coding DNA: TGTGCCAGCAGCTTAGTGCCTAGCGGGAGTGGTGCAGATACGCAGTATTTT. This sequence encodes CASSLVPSGSGADTQYF.

The V gene is TRBV27, the J gene TRBJ2-1; D is possibly TRBD1 (6 bases). The CDR3 sequence is 15 residues long. V shed 8 bases and J shed 4 bases, with 18 bases lying between them. Germline CDR1 MNHEY, CDR2 SMNVEV (reference sequence). The CDR3 is CASSLGAGPYNEQFF. For the CDR3, the DNA is TGTGCCAGCTCCTTGGGGGCAGGACCATACAATGAGCAGTTCTTC.

The V and J genes are TRBV21-1 and TRBJ2-3; the table's D call, TRBD1, was not checked against the DNA. TRBV21-1 is tagged as a pseudogene. The CDR3 is made up of 13 amino acids. CDR3 in DNA: TGTGCCAGCAGTGTACAGGGGACAGATACGCAGTATTTT. It is translated as CASSVQGTDTQYF.

The chain recombines TRBV5-6 with TRBJ1-2, with a weak D call TRBD1 (6 bases). Germline V CDR1 and CDR2: SGHDT, YYEEEE. The V end was cut by 6 bases, the J end by 6 bases, with 15 bases between. The CDR3 covers 13 residues. CDR3 DNA: TGTGCCAGCAACCGTGACAGGTTCGATGGCTACACCTTC. Its protein is CASNRDRFDGYTF.

This clone was detected only a few times. CDR3 region: CASSLASVGLAGGLSTDTQYF. The DNA for the CDR3 is TGTGCCAGCAGCTTAGCCAGTGTGGGGCTAGCGGGGGGCCTTAGCACAGATACGCAGTATTTT. V usage is TRBV13 and J usage is TRBJ2-3; 11 bases align to TRBD2. V dropped 1 base and J dropped 0; count of bases not matched to a gene: 15. CDR1 and CDR2 (germline): PRHDT, FYEKMQ (reference sequence). This CDR3 has 21 residues.

V usage is TRBV9 and J usage is TRBJ2-3, with TRBD1 identical over 7 bases. After removal of 3 bases from V and 3 bases from J, the junction contained 10 bases not matched to a gene. This CDR3 comprises 16 residues. Germline V CDR1 and CDR2: SGDLS, YYNGEE. This CDR3 is CASSGTQGLGTDTQYF. CDR3 bases: TGTGCCAGCAGCGGGACACAGGGGTTGGGGACAGATACGCAGTATTTT.

V usage is TRBV12-2 and J usage is TRBJ1-5; the table's D call of TRBD1 was not tested on the DNA. TRBV12-2 is labeled a pseudogene. This CDR3 has 18 residues. This CDR3 reads CAGLPGTWSLKSNQPQHF. The CDR3 DNA is TGTGCAGGCCTCCCCGGGACATGGTCCCTAAAAAGCAATCAGCCCCAGCATTTT.

This chain joins TRBV25-1 and TRBJ1-1; the D gene is possibly TRBD1 (6 bases). Trimming shortened V by 6 bases and J by 2 bases, and 16 bases separated the two germline ends. The CDR3 is made up of 15 amino acids. Germline-derived CDR1 and CDR2 are MGHDK and SYGVNS. The CDR3 nucleotides read TGTGCCAGCAGCCCACGGGGGGCTTTAAACACTGAAGCTTTCTTT. Protein product: CASSPRGALNTEAFF. The full variable domain, in which reference TRBV25-1 and TRBJ1-1 provide the parts outside the CDR3, is EADIYQTPRYLVIGTGKKITLECSQTMGHDKMYWYQQDPGMELHLIHYSYGVNSTEKGDLSSESTVSRIRTEHFPLTLESARPSHTSQYLCASSPRGALNTEAFFGQGTRLTVV.

The genes are TRBV4-1 and TRBJ2-1; D gene unclear. Germline CDR1 and CDR2: MGHRA and YSYEKL. Trimming pared 4 bases from V and 2 bases from J, leaving 15 bases between. CDR3 length equals 16 residues. In nucleotides, the CDR3 is TGCGCCAGCAGCCCTTCCCTAACGGAGCCCTACAATGAGCAGTTCTTC. Its translation: CASSPSLTEPYNEQFF.

This clone was seen a few times. The chain employs TRBV30 and TRBJ2-2; 9 bases map to TRBD2. There are 16 residues in the CDR3. J lost 6 bases, V lost 1 base, and 9 bases had no gene match. Germline V gene lookup returns CDR1 GTSNPN and CDR2 SVGIG (reference sequence). CDR3 sequence (DNA): TGTGCCTGGAGTGGTGTAGCGGGAGTCTTGGCCGGGGAGCTGTTTTTT. This translates into CAWSGVAGVLAGELFF. Together with reference TRBV30 and TRBJ2-2, the CDR3 gives the full variable domain: SQTIHQWPATLVQPVGSPLSLECTVEGTSNPNLYWYRQAAGRGLQLLFYSVGIGQISSEVPQNLSASRPQDRQFILSSKKLLLSDSGFYLCAWSGVAGVLAGELFFGEGSRLTVL.

The gene calls are TRBV5-4 and TRBJ1-2; TRBD1 matches 9 bases. The V segment lost 5 bases and the J segment 7 bases; nucleotides outside the gene matches: 6. This CDR3 comprises 13 residues. Germline values: CDR1 SGHNT, CDR2 YYREEE (reference sequence). The CDR3 is CASRNTGGVGYTF. The CDR3, as DNA: TGTGCCAGCAGAAATACAGGGGGCGTTGGCTACACCTTC.

This chain connects TRBV27 to TRBJ2-2; the D gene is possibly TRBD1 (5 bases). The V gene's germline CDR1 is MNHEY and CDR2 SMNVEV (reference sequence). The CDR3 is 15 amino acids. V was clipped by 2 bases and J by 7 bases, with 14 bases between them. The CDR3 bases are TGTGCCAGCAGTTTAGTCTGGGGCTCGGGCGGGGAGCTGTTTTTT. It codes for CASSLVWGSGGELFF.

The rearrangement uses TRBV18 and TRBJ1-5; TRBD1 agrees at 10 bases. Germline V lookup: CDR1 KGHSH, CDR2 LQKENI. The V gene end was trimmed by 6 bases and the J gene end by 0 bases; junction bases not matched to a gene: 8. This CDR3 has 17 amino acids. As DNA, the CDR3 is TGTGCCAGCTCGTCCGGGACAGGGGCTAATAGCAATCAGCCCCAGCATTTT. This encodes CASSSGTGANSNQPQHF.

DNA for the CDR3: TGCGCCAGCAGCTTGGGTGGGACAGGGAGTCAAGAGACCCAGTACTTC. Its protein is CASSLGGTGSQETQYF. V gene TRBV5-1 combines with J gene TRBJ2-5; 9 bases map to TRBD1. Looked up from germline, CDR1 is SGHRS and CDR2 is YFSETQ. The CDR3 is 16 amino acids. J lost 2 bases, V lost 0 bases, and 5 bases had no gene match.

The chain links TRBV5-1 to TRBJ1-5, with TRBD1 matching 7 bases. The CDR3 contains 15 residues. CDR1 and CDR2 (germline): SGHRS, YFSETQ. The trim removed 0 bases at V and 5 bases at J, leaving 5 bases unmatched. DNA of the CDR3: TGCGCCAGCAGCTTGGAAGGGACAGCCGATCAGCCCCAGCATTTT. This sequence encodes CASSLEGTADQPQHF.

The chain combines TRBV20-1 with TRBJ2-7, with D possibly being TRBD1 (5 bases). CDR3 size: 11 residues. V shed 6 bases and J shed 4 bases, with 10 bases lying between them. Germline lookup yields CDR1 DFQATT and CDR2 SNEGSKA (reference sequence). The DNA of the CDR3 is TGCAGTGCCATGACAGTATACGAGCAGTACTTC. Amino acid sequence: CSAMTVYEQYF.

The rearrangement uses TRBV7-6 and TRBJ1-2, with 12 bases lining up with TRBD1. The CDR3 spans 15 residues. CDR1 and CDR2 (germline): SGHVS, FNYEAQ. J lost 5 bases, V lost 5 bases, and 6 bases had no gene match. The CDR3, as DNA: TGTGCCAGCAGCGTGGGACAGGGGGCCGAGTATGGCTACACCTTC. This translates into CASSVGQGAEYGYTF.

The chain has TRBV7-6 and TRBJ1-5, with 7 bases fitting TRBD1. Germline CDR1 SGHVS, CDR2 FNYEAQ. Germline trimming cut 1 base from V and 4 bases from J; bases unmatched to any gene: 7. This CDR3 region has 16 residues. The DNA of the CDR3 is TGTGCCAGCAGCTTAGGTGCCAGGGGGTATAATCAGCCCCAGCATTTT. Translation: CASSLGARGYNQPQHF.

The chain links TRBV5-6 to TRBJ1-5; D uncertain. CDR1 and CDR2 (germline): SGHDT, YYEEEE. Trimming pared 2 bases from V and 1 base from J, leaving 4 bases between. The CDR3 is made up of 13 amino acids. This CDR3 reads CASSFGSNQPQHF. DNA for the CDR3: TGTGCCAGCAGCTTTGGCAGCAATCAGCCCCAGCATTTT.

The J gene is TRBJ2-2, the V gene TRBV6-5, with D possibly matching TRBD1 (6 bases). Per germline, CDR1 MNHEY and CDR2 SVGAGI. The CDR3 loop spans 15 amino acids. The V gene lost 0 bases and the J gene lost 5 bases, with 10 bases spanning the gap. The CDR3: CASSYSDRLTGELFF. The CDR3 nucleotides read TGTGCCAGCAGTTACTCGGACAGATTAACCGGGGAGCTGTTTTTT.

This clone appeared once. The chain has TRBV6-2 or TRBV6-3 and TRBJ1-2, with D unclear. V was clipped by 6 bases and J by 2 bases, with 10 bases between them. CDR3 length: 13 amino acids. CDR1 is MNHEY and CDR2 is SVGEGT in the germline V gene. CDR3 nucleotides: TGTGCCAGCAGCCATCGGGAAAACTATGGCTACACCTTC. It is translated as CASSHRENYGYTF.

This chain's CDR3 is CASSLTGQKDTEAFF. In DNA, the CDR3 is TGTGCCAGCAGCTTAACGGGACAGAAAGACACTGAAGCTTTCTTT. V is TRBV7-2 and J is TRBJ1-1, with 7 bases aligning to TRBD1. Germline V lookup: CDR1 SGHTA, CDR2 FQGNSA. This CDR3 is 15 amino acids long. V dropped 2 bases and J dropped 3; count of bases not matched to a gene: 6.